This T cell receptor beta chain was identified during a study of blood T cell repertoires in COVID-19. As for the study in general: Collection of acute and convalescent COVID-19 samples took place in the United States, Italy and Spain. PBMCs, B-cell-depleted T cells, or T cells provided the cDNA or gDNA that made up the material.

Original methodology: Reference gene primer amplification yielded estimated nucleated cell counts. Sequencing used immunoSEQ multiplex PCR; TCRdb keeps in-frame clones, though not all of them. The V and J calls and the clone size are those of that table, but D and trimming were determined from the DNA. The sample consists of about 20,000 clones, roughly nine tenths of them appearing once. The origin of this receptor is a human donor in a cohort sampled during active COVID-19. Sequencing input: peripheral blood.

This chain's CDR3 is CASSHTGVHTGELFF. The CDR3 DNA reads TGTGCCAGCAGCCACACCGGGGTCCACACCGGGGAGCTGTTTTTT. The V and J genes are TRBV3-1 (or the pseudogene TRBV3-2) and TRBJ2-2, with D possibly TRBD2 on 5 matching bases. The CDR3 contains 15 residues. The germline V gene has CDR1 LGHDT and CDR2 YNNKEL (reference sequence). V shed 3 bases and J shed 3 bases, with 11 bases lying between them.